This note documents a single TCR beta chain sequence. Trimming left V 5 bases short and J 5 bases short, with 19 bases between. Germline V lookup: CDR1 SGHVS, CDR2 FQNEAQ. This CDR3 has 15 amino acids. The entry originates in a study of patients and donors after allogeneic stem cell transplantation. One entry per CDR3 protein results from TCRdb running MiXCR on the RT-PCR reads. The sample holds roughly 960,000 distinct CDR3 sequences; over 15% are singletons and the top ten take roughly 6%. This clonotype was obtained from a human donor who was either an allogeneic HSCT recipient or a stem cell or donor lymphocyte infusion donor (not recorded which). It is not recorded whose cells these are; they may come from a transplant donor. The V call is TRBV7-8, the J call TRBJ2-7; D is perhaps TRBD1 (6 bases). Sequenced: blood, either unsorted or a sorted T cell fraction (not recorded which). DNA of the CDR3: TGTGCCAGCAGCCGAATACAGGGATCAAGCCACGAGCAGTACTTC. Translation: CASSRIQGSSHEQYF.